Below, 21 T cell receptor beta chains from the same sample are listed, as sequenced in a study of T cell repertoires in cytomegalovirus infection. These TCRs are of unknown antigen specificity. TCRdb reprocessed the reads with MiXCR, giving one entry per CDR3 protein. The sample yields about 920,000 distinct CDR3 sequences, approximately 31% seen once. This sample comprised cultured CD8+ T cells from PBMCs, obtained from culture after CMV antigen stimulation. The receptors derive from a human donor in good health (CMV status not recorded). Some clones in this sample may be carry-over from other donors' samples.

The chain has TRBV7-6 and TRBJ2-2, with D perhaps TRBD1 (5 bases). This CDR3 contains 15 residues. Germline V gene lookup returns CDR1 SGHVS and CDR2 FNYEAQ. V lost 5 bases, J lost 6 bases, and 16 bases lay in between. The CDR3 region has the DNA TGTGCCAGCAGCCCCCTCTCAGGGTTTTCCGGGGAGCTGTTTTTT. Translated: CASSPLSGFSGELFF.

This clonotype was found a few times. V gene TRBV2 combines with J gene TRBJ2-7; D may match TRBD1 or TRBD2 (5 bases each). This CDR3 is 13 amino acids long. Germline CDR1 reads SNHLY; CDR2 reads FYNNEI. V was pared by 6 bases and J by 0 bases, with 9 bases between. The CDR3 DNA reads TGTGCCAGCAGGGGGACGGACTCCTACGAGCAGTACTTC. Translated, it gives CASRGTDSYEQYF.

Note on this clonotype: A read error may be the cause here, since a much bigger clone is one base away. This chain connects TRBV7-8 to TRBJ1-1; D remains unclear. V was trimmed by 1 base and J by 0 bases, leaving 12 bases between them. The CDR3 runs to 16 residues. Germline CDR1 SGHVS, CDR2 FQNEAQ. CDR3 residues: CASSLVVAGMNTEAFF. CDR3 sequence (DNA): TGTGCCAGCAGCTTAGTAGTCGCAGGCATGAACACTGAAGCTTTCTTT.

This clonotype has only a few counts. CDR3 region: CASSDPSWGGETQYF. As DNA, the CDR3 is TGCGCCAGCAGTGACCCCTCGTGGGGCGGGGAGACCCAGTACTTC. The chain employs TRBV10-2 and TRBJ2-5; D may correspond to TRBD1 or TRBD2 (5 bases each). The CDR3 covers 15 residues. Germline V CDR1 and CDR2: WSHSY, SAAADI. V gave up 3 bases and J gave up 5 bases, with 16 bases separating them.

This clonotype has a handful of counts. The rearrangement uses TRBV7-8 and TRBJ2-3; TRBD2 matches at 8 bases. CDR1 SGHVS and CDR2 FQNEAQ come from the germline V gene. V dropped 6 bases and J dropped 5; count of bases not matched to a gene: 4. CDR3 length: 13 amino acids. The CDR3 nucleotides are TGTGCCAGCAGGCGGGGGGAGGGAGATACGCAGTATTTT. Amino acids: CASRRGEGDTQYF.

The chain links TRBV19 to TRBJ2-2; D call uncertain. From germline, CDR1 is LNHDA and CDR2 SQIVND (reference sequence). V was pared by 6 bases and J by 5 bases, with 19 bases between. This CDR3 has 16 residues. In nucleotides, the CDR3 is TGTGCCAGTAGCCCCCCGGCAGCAGGATGGACCGGGGAGCTGTTTTTT. It codes for CASSPPAAGWTGELFF. The whole variable domain, filled in from reference TRBV19 and TRBJ2-2, reads DGGITQSPKYLFRKEGQNVTLSCEQNLNHDAMYWYRQDPGQGLRLIYYSQIVNDFQKGDIAEGYSVSREKKESFPLTVTSAQKNPTAFYLCASSPPAAGWTGELFFGEGSRLTVL.

The gene calls are TRBV6-5 and TRBJ1-2; TRBD1 matches at 8 bases. The length of the CDR3 is 14 residues. Trimming cost V 0 bases and J 5 bases; bases outside gene matches: 2. Germline V CDR1 and CDR2: MNHEY, SVGAGI. Here the CDR3 reads CASSYSWTGYGYTF. DNA for the CDR3: TGTGCCAGCAGTTACTCGTGGACAGGGTATGGCTACACCTTC.

This clonotype was seen at least ten times. The gene calls are TRBV7-2 and TRBJ2-1; 7 bases map to TRBD1. The CDR3 is made up of 15 amino acids. CDR1 SGHTA and CDR2 FQGNSA come from the germline V gene. V shed 2 bases and J 4 bases; nucleotides not matched to a gene: 5. The CDR3 loop is CASSLSTGFYNEQFF. The CDR3, as DNA: TGTGCCAGCAGCTTATCGACAGGGTTTTACAATGAGCAGTTCTTC.

The CDR3 region has the DNA TGTGCCAGCAGTCCCCTGGGGCCTCGGGATGGCTACACCTTC. Encoded protein: CASSPLGPRDGYTF. V and J are TRBV7-6 and TRBJ1-2; D possibly corresponds to TRBD1 (5 bases). Germline V gene data show CDR1 as SGHVS and CDR2 as FNYEAQ. CDR3 length: 14 amino acids. The V end was cut by 6 bases, the J end by 6 bases, with 17 bases between.

This sequence joins TRBV20-1 and TRBJ2-7; 9 nucleotides align to TRBD1. Trimming cost V 4 bases and J 7 bases; bases outside gene matches: 8. This CDR3 has 13 amino acids. Looked up from germline, CDR1 is DFQATT and CDR2 is SNEGSKA (reference sequence). The CDR3 DNA follows: TGCAGTGCTACCGGGACAGGGTCGGGAGAGCAGTACGTC. Its translation: CSATGTGSGEQYV.

In its sample, this clonotype was seen once. The rearrangement joins TRBV11-2 to TRBJ2-1; 9 bases agree with TRBD1. CDR1 SGHAT and CDR2 FQNNGV come from the germline V gene. This CDR3 has 18 amino acids. With V trimmed by 5 bases and J by 1 base, 12 bases remained unmatched. The CDR3 DNA follows: TGTGCCAGCAGCCCACCGGGACAGGGTAAAGGGTCCTACAATGAGCAGTTCTTC. Translated: CASSPPGQGKGSYNEQFF.

This clonotype was seen more than once but under ten times. The chain joins TRBV7-9 to TRBJ2-3, with a tentative D call TRBD2 (6 bases). The CDR3 runs to 18 residues. The ends were cut back, 4 bases at V and 2 bases at J, with 22 bases in the middle. Germline CDR1 reads SEHNR; CDR2 reads FQNEAQ (reference sequence). This CDR3 is CASSSTRTGTYLTDTQYF. CDR3 nucleotides: TGTGCCAGCAGCTCCACTCGGACCGGGACTTATCTCACAGATACGCAGTATTTT.

This chain joins TRBV14 and TRBJ1-1; TRBD1 is a possible D gene (6 bases). Germline V gene sequence: CDR1 SGHDN, CDR2 FVKESK. This CDR3 is built from 16 residues. Trimming cost V 1 base and J 5 bases, with 17 bases left between them. In DNA, the CDR3 is TGTGCCAGCAGCCAAGGACTTATTTGGGACAATACTGAAGCTTTCTTT. This translates into CASSQGLIWDNTEAFF.

In this sample, this clonotype turned up a few times. The J gene is TRBJ2-7, the V gene TRBV7-9; 7 positions match TRBD1. V dropped 5 bases and J dropped 1; count of bases not matched to a gene: 8. The CDR3 sequence is 15 residues long. CDR1 SEHNR and CDR2 FQNEAQ come from the germline V gene (reference sequence). The CDR3 here is CASSLRDSKSYEQYF. DNA of the CDR3: TGTGCCAGCAGCCTCCGGGACAGTAAATCCTACGAGCAGTACTTC. The full variable domain, rest sourced from reference TRBV7-9 and TRBJ2-7, is DTGVSQNPRHKITKRGQNVTFRCDPISEHNRLYWYRQTLGQGPEFLTYFQNEAQLEKSRLLSDRFSAERPKGSFSTLEIQRTEQGDSAMYLCASSLRDSKSYEQYFGPGTRLTVT.

This clonotype has more than one count but fewer than ten. This chain joins TRBV29-1 and TRBJ2-1, with 7 nucleotides matching TRBD2. J gave up 10 bases and V 0 bases, and 21 bases lay outside the gene matches. Germline CDR1 SQVTM, CDR2 ANQGSEA. This CDR3 is built from 18 residues. Here the CDR3 DNA reads TGCAGCGTTGAAGATCGAGAGTCTAGCGGAGACAGATTCGGAGAGCAGTTCTTC. Amino acids: CSVEDRESSGDRFGEQFF.

The gene calls are TRBV11-2 and TRBJ1-2; D gene unclear. The germline V gene encodes CDR1 SGHAT and CDR2 FQNNGV. Between the trimmed V and J ends, which lost 2 bases and 0 bases, there was a span of 19 bases. This CDR3 is built from 18 residues. This CDR3 reads CASSLWRTSPLANYGYTF. CDR3 bases: TGTGCCAGCAGCTTATGGCGCACGTCACCTTTAGCTAACTATGGCTACACCTTC.

The V and J genes are TRBV20-1 and TRBJ2-7, with D possibly TRBD1 on 6 matching bases. Per the germline V gene, CDR1 is DFQATT and CDR2 is SNEGSKA (reference sequence). The V end was cut by 4 bases, the J end by 5 bases, with 12 bases between. CDR3 size: 12 residues. CDR3 sequence: CSATPTGNEQYF. As DNA, the CDR3 is TGCAGTGCTACCCCAACAGGGAACGAGCAGTACTTC.

The V call is TRBV5-1, the J call TRBJ2-7, with a weak D call TRBD2 (6 bases). The V and J ends lost 3 bases and 2 bases respectively, with 12 bases between them. The CDR3 spans 14 residues. Germline V gene lookup returns CDR1 SGHRS and CDR2 YFSETQ. CDR3 in DNA: TGCGCCAGCAGCTACCGGGACTCCGCCTACGAGCAGTACTTC. Translation: CASSYRDSAYEQYF.

This chain links TRBV27 with TRBJ1-5, with D perhaps matching TRBD1 (5 bases). CDR1 and CDR2 (germline): MNHEY, SMNVEV (reference sequence). The CDR3 is 19 amino acids. Between the trimmed V and J ends, which lost 5 bases and 3 bases, there was a span of 26 bases. The chain's CDR3 is CASSPPGLLVGANNQPQHF. In DNA form, the CDR3 reads TGTGCCAGCAGTCCCCCGGGACTGTTGGTAGGAGCGAACAATCAGCCCCAGCATTTT.

The V gene is TRBV19, the J gene TRBJ2-1; TRBD2 might be the D (5 bases). This CDR3 region has 17 residues. The V and J ends lost 1 base and 5 bases respectively, with 18 bases between them. Germline loops: CDR1 LNHDA, CDR2 SQIVND (reference sequence). The CDR3 spells CASSIGRYVDENNEQFF. The CDR3 DNA reads as TGTGCCAGTAGTATAGGGAGGTATGTCGACGAAAACAATGAGCAGTTCTTC.

Of note for this clonotype: This may be a read error: a much more frequent sequence differs by one nucleotide. The V gene is TRBV7-2, the J gene TRBJ2-1; D is perhaps TRBD2 (7 bases). There are 16 residues in the CDR3. V lost 3 bases to trimming and J lost 3 bases, with 15 bases between them. The germline gives CDR1 SGHTA, CDR2 FQGNSA. CDR3 loop: CASSLAWGGIYNEQFF. CDR3 nucleotides: TGTGCCAGCAGCTTGGCCTGGGGGGGCATCTACAATGAGCAGTTCTTC.